The clone carrying this T cell receptor (beta chain) was seen at least ten times. The sample belongs to a study of human T cells and chemical hapten exposure. Looking at the study overall: Each week of the roughly 24-week study, patients had diphenylcyclopropenone applied to the scalp.

Each CDR3 protein gets one entry after TCRdb re-called the RACE reads with MiXCR. Among under 100,000 distinct CDR3 sequences, 11% were seen once, and the ten largest hold about 3%. The CDR3 contains 16 residues. Germline-derived CDR1 and CDR2 are MNHEY and SMNVEV (reference sequence). The V and J ends lost 4 bases and 5 bases, in that order; junction bases with no gene match: 13. Sample time point: patch test 2, 6 weeks after DPC sensitization. Treatment given: therapeutic diphenylcyclopropenone sensitization with weekly scalp DPC. The chain has TRBV27 and TRBJ1-1; 7 nucleotides match TRBD1. This TCR derives from a woman aged 40 to 49 with alopecia areata. Some clones in this sample may be carry-over from other donors' samples. The specimen was whole blood, collected in connection with sensitization to the hapten diphenylcyclopropenone (DPC). The CDR3 sequence: CASSSPLKTRGTEAFF. CDR3 DNA: TGTGCCAGCAGTTCCCCCCTTAAGACCAGGGGGACTGAAGCTTTCTTT.